The subject of this entry is one T cell receptor beta chain. Its antigen remains unidentified. Base qualities are not provided; no much larger clone lies one nucleotide away. The germline V gene sets CDR1 to SGDLS and CDR2 to YYNGEE. The CDR3, from cysteine to phenylalanine, totals 14 residues. The only DNA kept is the CDR3, 42 bases in frame from the first base. Trimming leaves V shorter by 4 bases and J shorter by 4 bases, with the junction holding 4 bases beyond the gene matches. These data are taken from a study of T cells in Graves' hyperthyroidism and ophthalmopathy (dated by TCRdb to the late 2010s). Regarding the study in general: Peripheral blood was sampled at the time of initial diagnosis, prior to any treatment. TCR V-J signatures able to tell the groups apart were searched for in a discovery cohort of some 100 patients, of whom roughly 42 had Graves' ophthalmopathy and about 60 had stable Graves' hyperthyroidism. Prospective prediction of ophthalmopathy was tested in an independent validation cohort of approximately 18 hyperthyroidism patients and 17 patients who later progressed to ophthalmopathy. The roughly 94 discovery patients were randomly split 7:3 into training and test sets. The study also compared thyroid tissue and blood T-cell repertoires from roughly 6 Graves' hyperthyroidism patients. Once sampling was done, hyperthyroidism patients were given methimazole at a starting dose of 30 mg daily, whereas ophthalmopathy patients were given high-dose intravenous methylprednisolone. TCR Vbeta CDR3 sequencing of 130 to 150 peripheral blood samples (43 ophthalmopathy, 75 hyperthyroidism and approximately 17 progressor patients) is reported in the paper. Overall results and qualifications from the work: Most expanded thyroid clonotypes (frequency above 0.001) were also detected in blood, suggesting blood repertoires may reflect thyroid immune responses. A 13 V-J signature model separated ophthalmopathy from stable hyperthyroidism, with approximately 87% sensitivity and roughly 84% specificity in cross-validation and 80%/75% in testing. Sample size was not statistically predetermined, and blinding of investigators to group allocation was not performed. During validation, the model predicted progression to ophthalmopathy a median of approximately 6 months ahead of onset, with approximately 71% sensitivity and 72.22% specificity.

Hyperthyroidism patients were aged 18 to 65 years and newly diagnosed, with disease duration of less than 2 months. Patients with uncontrolled infections, other autoimmune diseases, pregnancy or lactation were excluded. Diagnoses were established on the basis of clinical symptoms, serum thyroxine and TRAb, thyroid ultrasound, and orbital computed tomography. For progressor patients, blood was drawn at the first diagnosis of hyperthyroidism, before any ophthalmopathy symptoms had appeared. Ficoll-Paque density gradient centrifugation was used to isolate PBMCs from 9.5 to 10 ml of fresh peripheral blood. Patients classed as progressors first received a Graves' hyperthyroidism diagnosis and then went on to develop ophthalmopathy during follow-up. Total RNA was extracted with Trizol reagent, and quality was checked on an Agilent 2100 Bioanalyzer. The TCR beta CDR3 regions were amplified from the RNA transcripts. A first-round RT-PCR of the TCR CDR3 used the HTBI primer set with the Qiagen OneStep RT-PCR kit. Libraries were constructed in a second round of multiplex PCR, after which size selection and purification were carried out. Sequencing of the libraries was done on an Illumina HiSeq2000 using paired-end 100 bp reads. The paper's data handling went like this. Raw data were processed with SOAPnuke, discarding reads with adapters, uncalled bases, mean Phred below 15, or no exact constant-primer or identifier match. High-quality paired reads were merged using COPE v1.2.5, and each unique nucleotide sequence was defined as a clonotype. Clonotypes were aligned to IMGT TRBV, TRBD and TRBJ reference segments using MiTCR v1.1. Analysis was restricted to V-J combinations with a frequency above 0.0001, which covered about 99% of repertoires. A TCS score was defined as the ratio of F50 (clonal expansion) to E x V (chaos), with BLOSUM62-based TCRdist applied between CDR3 peptides within each V-J. Welch's t-statistics and random forest reduced around 550 V-J features to roughly 13, which were used in a naive Bayes classifier (R e1071). TCRdb took the public reads, trimmed them with fastp at Q25, ran MiXCR for clone calling and kept in-frame beta chains. Records with the same CDR3 protein are collapsed into one entry carrying the most frequent genes and DNA. The V and J calls and clone size come from TCRdb's table, not from the authors' own analysis. Here the sample has about 380,000 distinct CDR3 sequences; roughly 13% occur a single time. The top ten hold about a fifth of the sample.

The receptor chain draws on TRBV9 and TRBJ2-3; 9 central nucleotides agree with TRBD2. Material: blood. The clonotype was recovered from a man under 40 with Graves' hyperthyroidism that later progressed to Graves' ophthalmopathy. CDR3 protein: CASSNGGGADTQYF. The DNA sequence reads TGTGCCAGCAGCAACGGCGGGGGGGCAGATACGCAGTATTTT.